This TCR beta chain derives from a study of CD4 T cells in relation to SARS-CoV-2 and coronaviruses. Across the study: ViraFEST: approximately 10-day antigen culture of PBMCs, then TCR beta CDR3 sequencing. Crossreactive spike epitopes shared across donors were mapped to their HLA restriction. Study-wide results and limits: Crossreactivity was assessed only for spike protein, not other viral proteins.

Naive and memory CD4+ T cells came from enriched cryopreserved PBMCs. The germline V gene has CDR1 MNHEY and CDR2 SMNVEV (reference sequence). The CDR3 spans 12 residues. Trimming took off 0 bases at V and 4 bases at J, with 4 bases between the two ends. A note on this clone: Antigen unknown.

Generated by immunoSEQ multiplex PCR, the TCRdb table keeps only in-frame clones and is missing some. Of around 31,000 clones listed, around 76% are singletons. This chain joins TRBV27 and TRBJ2-7; D remains unclear. The receptor was derived from an adult with COVID-19. Specimen: memory CD4+ T cells from PBMCs, cultured in vitro. CDR3 DNA: TGTGCCAGCAGTTTATCCGGATACGAGCAGTACTTC. It encodes CASSLSGYEQYF.